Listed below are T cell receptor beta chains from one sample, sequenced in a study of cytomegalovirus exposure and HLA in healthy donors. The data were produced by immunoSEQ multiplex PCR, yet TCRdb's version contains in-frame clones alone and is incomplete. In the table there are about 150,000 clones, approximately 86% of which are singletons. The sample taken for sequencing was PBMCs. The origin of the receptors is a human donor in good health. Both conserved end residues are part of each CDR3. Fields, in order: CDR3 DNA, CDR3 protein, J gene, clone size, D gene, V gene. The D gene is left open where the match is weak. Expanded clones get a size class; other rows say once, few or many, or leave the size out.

CDR3 DNA: TGCGCCAGCAGCACCCACCCCCGGGACAGGGGGACAGATACGCAGTATTTT
CDR3 protein: CASSTHPRDRGTDTQYF
J gene: TRBJ2-3
clone size: -
D gene: TRBD1
V gene: TRBV4-1

CDR3 DNA: TGTGCCAGCAGCCGGGACACGAACACCGGGGAGCTGTTTTTT
CDR3 protein: CASSRDTNTGELFF
J gene: TRBJ2-2
clone size: -
D gene: -
V gene: TRBV7-9

CDR3 DNA: TGCAGCGTTGAAGAGGGCAGGGGCACCACAGATACGCAGTATTTT
CDR3 protein: CSVEEGRGTTDTQYF
J gene: TRBJ2-3
clone size: once
D gene: -
V gene: TRBV29-1

CDR3 DNA: TGTGCCAGCAGAGGACAGGGGGCAGGGACCGGGGAGCTGTTTTTT
CDR3 protein: CASRGQGAGTGELFF
J gene: TRBJ2-2
clone size: few
D gene: TRBD1
V gene: TRBV6-4

CDR3 DNA: TGTGCCAGCAGCCCCCCGGGAGGGGGGACAGATACGCAGTATTTT
CDR3 protein: CASSPPGGGTDTQYF
J gene: TRBJ2-3
clone size: -
D gene: TRBD2
V gene: TRBV7-9

CDR3 DNA: TGTGCCAGCAGTCCTGCGGGACAAGGGGGCCAGCCCCAGCATTTT
CDR3 protein: CASSPAGQGGQPQHF
J gene: TRBJ1-5
clone size: -
D gene: TRBD1
V gene: TRBV6-6

CDR3 DNA: TGTGCCAGTAGTATCTTGACACAAAGCAATCAGCCCCAGCATTTT
CDR3 protein: CASSILTQSNQPQHF
J gene: TRBJ1-5
clone size: -
D gene: -
V gene: TRBV19

CDR3 DNA: TGTGCCAGCTCACCGACTAGCGGGATTGAGACCCAGTACTTC
CDR3 protein: CASSPTSGIETQYF
J gene: TRBJ2-5
clone size: -
D gene: TRBD2
V gene: TRBV18

CDR3 DNA: TGTGCCAGTAGTATGCAGGGAGGGCACACCGGGGAGCTGTTTTTT
CDR3 protein: CASSMQGGHTGELFF
J gene: TRBJ2-2
clone size: once
D gene: TRBD2
V gene: TRBV19

CDR3 DNA: TGTGCCAGCAGTTTAGGGTCAGGGAGGGCAGAGACCCAGTACTTC
CDR3 protein: CASSLGSGRAETQYF
J gene: TRBJ2-5
clone size: -
D gene: TRBD2
V gene: TRBV27

CDR3 DNA: TGTGCCAGCAGCTTAAACTCTAGACTCGATTTTGAGCAGTTCTTC
CDR3 protein: CASSLNSRLDFEQFF
J gene: TRBJ2-1
clone size: once
D gene: -
V gene: TRBV7-6

CDR3 DNA: TGTGCCACGAGGGTCGGCGGGAGTAACACCGGGGAGCTGTTTTTT
CDR3 protein: CATRVGGSNTGELFF
J gene: TRBJ2-2
clone size: -
D gene: TRBD2
V gene: TRBV15

CDR3 DNA: TGTGCCAGCAGCTTGTCGGATCGGGATTACAATGAGCAGTTCTTC
CDR3 protein: CASSLSDRDYNEQFF
J gene: TRBJ2-1
clone size: -
D gene: -
V gene: TRBV5-4